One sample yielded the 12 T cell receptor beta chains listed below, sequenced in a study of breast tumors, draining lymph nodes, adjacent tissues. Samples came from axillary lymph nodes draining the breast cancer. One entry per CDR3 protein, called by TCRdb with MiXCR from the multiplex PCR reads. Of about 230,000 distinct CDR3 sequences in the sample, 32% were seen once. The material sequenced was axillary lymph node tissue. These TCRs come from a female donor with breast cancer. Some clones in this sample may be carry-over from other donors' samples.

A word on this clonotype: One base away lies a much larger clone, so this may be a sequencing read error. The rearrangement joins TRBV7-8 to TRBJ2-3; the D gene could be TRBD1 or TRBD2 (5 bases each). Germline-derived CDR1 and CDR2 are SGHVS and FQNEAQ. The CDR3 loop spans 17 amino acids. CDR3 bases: TGTGCCAGCAGCTCGCCGAGGGACCGCCTTAGCACAGATCCGCAGTATTTT. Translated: CASSSPRDRLSTDPQYF.

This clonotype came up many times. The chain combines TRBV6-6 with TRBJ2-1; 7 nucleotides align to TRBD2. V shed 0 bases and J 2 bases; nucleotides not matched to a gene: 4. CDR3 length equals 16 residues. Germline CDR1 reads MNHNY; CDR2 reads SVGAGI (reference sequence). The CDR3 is CASSYSNAGAYNEQFF. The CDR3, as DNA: TGTGCCAGCAGTTACTCGAACGCGGGAGCCTACAATGAGCAGTTCTTC.

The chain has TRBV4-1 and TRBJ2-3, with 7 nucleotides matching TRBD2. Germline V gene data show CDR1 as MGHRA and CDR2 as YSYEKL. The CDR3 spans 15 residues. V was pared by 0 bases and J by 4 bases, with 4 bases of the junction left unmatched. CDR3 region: CASSQDRLAADTQYF. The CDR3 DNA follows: TGCGCCAGCAGCCAAGATCGACTAGCAGCAGATACGCAGTATTTT.

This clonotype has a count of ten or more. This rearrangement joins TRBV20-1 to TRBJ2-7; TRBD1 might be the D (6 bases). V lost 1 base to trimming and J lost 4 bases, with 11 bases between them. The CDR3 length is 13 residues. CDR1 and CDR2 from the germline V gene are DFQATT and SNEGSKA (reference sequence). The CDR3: CSARVGTLYEQYF. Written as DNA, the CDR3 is TGCAGTGCTAGAGTCGGGACACTTTACGAGCAGTACTTC.

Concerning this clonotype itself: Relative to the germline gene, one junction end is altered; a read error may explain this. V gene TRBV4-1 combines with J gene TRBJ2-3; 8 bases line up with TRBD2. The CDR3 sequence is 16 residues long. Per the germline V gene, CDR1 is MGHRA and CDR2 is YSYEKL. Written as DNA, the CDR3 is TGCACCAGCAGCCAACATAGGCGGGAGGACCCAGATACGCGGTATTTT. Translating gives CTSSQHRREDPDTRYF.

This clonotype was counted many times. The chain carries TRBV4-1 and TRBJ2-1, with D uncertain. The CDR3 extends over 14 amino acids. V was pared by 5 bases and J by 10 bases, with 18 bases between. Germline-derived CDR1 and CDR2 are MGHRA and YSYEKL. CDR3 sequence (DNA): TGCGCCAGCAGCGGCCAGGTTTCGGGCGGAGAGCAGTTCTTC. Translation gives CASSGQVSGGEQFF.

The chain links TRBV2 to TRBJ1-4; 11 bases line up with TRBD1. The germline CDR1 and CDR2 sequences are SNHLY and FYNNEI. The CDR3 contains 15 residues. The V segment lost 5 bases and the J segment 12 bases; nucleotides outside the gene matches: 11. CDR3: CASSLDRDRGIELFF. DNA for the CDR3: TGTGCCAGCAGTTTGGACAGGGACAGGGGGATAGAACTGTTTTTT.

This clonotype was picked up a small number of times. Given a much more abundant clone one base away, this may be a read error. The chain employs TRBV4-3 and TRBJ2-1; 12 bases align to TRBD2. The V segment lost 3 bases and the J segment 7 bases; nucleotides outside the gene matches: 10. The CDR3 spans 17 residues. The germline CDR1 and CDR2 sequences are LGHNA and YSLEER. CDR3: CASSQGWTSGVSNEQFF. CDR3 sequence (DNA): TGCGCCAGCAGCCAGGGTTGGACTAGCGGGGTCTCGAATGAGCAGTTCTTC.

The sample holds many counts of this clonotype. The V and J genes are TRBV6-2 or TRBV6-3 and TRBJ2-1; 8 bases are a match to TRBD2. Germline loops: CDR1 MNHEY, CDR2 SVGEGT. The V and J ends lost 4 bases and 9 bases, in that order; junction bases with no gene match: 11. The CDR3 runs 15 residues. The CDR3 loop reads CASSSASGWYGEQFF. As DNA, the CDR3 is TGTGCCAGCAGTTCCGCTAGCGGGTGGTACGGTGAGCAGTTCTTC.

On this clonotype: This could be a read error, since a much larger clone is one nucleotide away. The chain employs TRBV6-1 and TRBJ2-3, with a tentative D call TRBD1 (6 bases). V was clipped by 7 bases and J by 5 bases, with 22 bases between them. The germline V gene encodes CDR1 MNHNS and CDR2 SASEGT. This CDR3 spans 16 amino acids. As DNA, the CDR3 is TGTGCCAGCACTCCGGTAGGAGGACAGTTGAGAGATACGCAGTATTTT. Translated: CASTPVGGQLRDTQYF.

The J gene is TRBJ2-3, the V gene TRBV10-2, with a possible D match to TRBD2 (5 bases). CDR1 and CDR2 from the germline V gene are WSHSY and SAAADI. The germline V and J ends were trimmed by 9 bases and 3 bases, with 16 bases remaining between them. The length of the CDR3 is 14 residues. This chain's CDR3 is CASTTPGKTDTQYF. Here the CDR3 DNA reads TGCGCCAGTACCACTCCCGGGAAGACAGATACGCAGTATTTT.

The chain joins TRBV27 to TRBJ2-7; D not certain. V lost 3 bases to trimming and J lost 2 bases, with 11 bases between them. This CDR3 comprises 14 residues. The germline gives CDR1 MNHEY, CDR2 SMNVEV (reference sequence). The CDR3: CASSFIAQTYEQYF. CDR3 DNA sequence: TGTGCCAGCAGTTTCATTGCTCAAACCTACGAGCAGTACTTC.